The clone carrying this T cell receptor beta chain was seen repeatedly, ten times or more. What it recognizes is unknown. This sample stems from a study of regulatory T cells in long-lasting Graves disease. Study-wide findings and caveats: Persistent disease was associated with favored TRBV28 usage and with favored use of TRBJ1-2 and TRBJ2-5. Lower TCR diversity was seen in persistent Graves' patients than in newly diagnosed ones.

The time point here: newly diagnosed GD, antithyroid drugs for less than 3 months. PBMCs provided the RNA from which the TCR library was made. Graves' disease diagnosis relied on American Thyroid Association guidelines. The CDR3 sequence is 17 residues long. The germline V and J ends were trimmed by 4 bases and 0 bases, with 16 bases remaining between them. Investigators prepared the TCR beta libraries by applying iRepertoire HTBI primers and Arm-PCR of CDR3 regions. In TCRdb, the multiplex PCR reads were re-called with MiXCR into one record per CDR3 protein. The repertoire includes 580,000 or so distinct CDR3 sequences, 15% to 20% of them detected once, and about 12% sits in the top ten. These same data were also listed under a study on T cells in Graves' hyperthyroidism and ophthalmopathy.

The clonotype originates from a young man with Graves disease. V gene TRBV12-3 or TRBV12-4 combines with J gene TRBJ1-5; D possibly corresponds to TRBD1 (6 bases). The specimen was peripheral blood mononuclear cells (PBMCs), collected at new diagnosis, from a patient treated with antithyroid drugs. CDR3 region: CASSYNPGHLSNQPQHF. The DNA for the CDR3 is TGTGCCAGCAGTTATAATCCGGGACATCTTAGCAATCAGCCCCAGCATTTT.